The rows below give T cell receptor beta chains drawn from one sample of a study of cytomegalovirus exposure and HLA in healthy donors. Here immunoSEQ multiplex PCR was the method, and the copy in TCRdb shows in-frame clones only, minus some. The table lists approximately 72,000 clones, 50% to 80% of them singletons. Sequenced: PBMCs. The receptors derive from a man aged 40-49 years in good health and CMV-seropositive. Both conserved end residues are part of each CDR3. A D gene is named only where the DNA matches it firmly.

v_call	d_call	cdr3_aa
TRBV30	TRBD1	CAWSKGNRGGQPQHF
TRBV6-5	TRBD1	CASSLQGSSTLDTQYF
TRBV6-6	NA	CASSLPSVGELFF
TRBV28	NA	CASSLLAGRQPQHF
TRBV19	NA	CASSIRGGNQPQHF
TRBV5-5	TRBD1	CASSLSSGQNYGYTF
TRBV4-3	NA	CASSQDPGIEQYF
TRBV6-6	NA	CASLNPETGFNSPLHF
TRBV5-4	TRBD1	CASSLQGAVDSPLHF
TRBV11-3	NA	CASSQRQRAAYEQYF
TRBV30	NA	CAWGSGNTEAFF
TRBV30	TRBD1	CALKDRHLTEAFF
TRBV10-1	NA	CASSESRGWVYNEQFF
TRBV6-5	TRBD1	CASSHSGGNSYEQYF
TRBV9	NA	CASSAQNLQETQYF
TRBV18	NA	CASSPGRDTGFYF
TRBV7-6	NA	CASSLEGVGDTGELFF
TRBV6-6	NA	CASSYPGGGEKLFF
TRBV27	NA	CASSLSLGGEQYF
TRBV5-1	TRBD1	CASSFSGGEKLFF
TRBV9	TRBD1	CASSAGQGEGETQYF
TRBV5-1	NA	CASSLDAFNSPLHF
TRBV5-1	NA	CASSADSRRSGELFF